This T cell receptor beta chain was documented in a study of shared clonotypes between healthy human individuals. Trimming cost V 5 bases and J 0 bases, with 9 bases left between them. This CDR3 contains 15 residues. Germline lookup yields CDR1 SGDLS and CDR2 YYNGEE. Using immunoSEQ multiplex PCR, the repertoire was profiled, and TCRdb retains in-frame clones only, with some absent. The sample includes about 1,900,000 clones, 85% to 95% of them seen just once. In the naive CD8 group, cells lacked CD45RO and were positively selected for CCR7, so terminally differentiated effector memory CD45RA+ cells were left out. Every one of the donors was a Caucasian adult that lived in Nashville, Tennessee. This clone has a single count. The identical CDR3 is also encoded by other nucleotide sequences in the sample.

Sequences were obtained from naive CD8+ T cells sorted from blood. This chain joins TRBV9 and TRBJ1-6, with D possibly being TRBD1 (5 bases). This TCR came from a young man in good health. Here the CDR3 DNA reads TGTGCCAGCAGTTCAGGGAGCTCCTATAATTCACCCCTCCACTTT. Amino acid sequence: CASSSGSSYNSPLHF.